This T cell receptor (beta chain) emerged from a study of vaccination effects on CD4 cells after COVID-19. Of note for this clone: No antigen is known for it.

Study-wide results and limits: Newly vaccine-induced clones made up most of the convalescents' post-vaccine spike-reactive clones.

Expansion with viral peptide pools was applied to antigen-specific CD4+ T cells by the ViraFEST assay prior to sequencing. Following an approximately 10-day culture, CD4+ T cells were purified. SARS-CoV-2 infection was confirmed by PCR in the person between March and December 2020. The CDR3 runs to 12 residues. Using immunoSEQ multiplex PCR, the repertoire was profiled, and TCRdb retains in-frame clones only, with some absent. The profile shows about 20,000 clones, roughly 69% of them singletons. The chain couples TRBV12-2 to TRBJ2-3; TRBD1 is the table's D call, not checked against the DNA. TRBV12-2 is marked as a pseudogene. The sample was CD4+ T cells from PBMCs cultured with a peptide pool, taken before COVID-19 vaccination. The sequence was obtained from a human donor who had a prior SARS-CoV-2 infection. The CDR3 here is CASRLVQYTQYF. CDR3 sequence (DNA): TGTGCAAGTCGCTTGGTACAGTATACGCAGTATTTT.